The clone carrying this T cell receptor beta chain was detected only a few times. The data belong to a study of blood T cell repertoires in COVID-19. Profiled with immunoSEQ multiplex PCR; TCRdb holds only in-frame clones, not every one. The repertoire holds roughly 570,000 clones, with 85% to 90% as singletons. Sequencing was carried out using peripheral blood. This TCR was recovered from a woman aged 50 to 60 with COVID-19, enrolled during active disease.

This chain's CDR3 is CAWSWPNQPQHF. The CDR3, as DNA: TGTGCCTGGAGTTGGCCCAATCAGCCCCAGCATTTT. The chain is built from TRBV30 and TRBJ1-5; D gene uncertain. The V gene's germline CDR1 is GTSNPN and CDR2 SVGIG (reference sequence). V lost 2 bases to trimming and J lost 3 bases, with 5 bases between them. There are 12 residues in the CDR3.